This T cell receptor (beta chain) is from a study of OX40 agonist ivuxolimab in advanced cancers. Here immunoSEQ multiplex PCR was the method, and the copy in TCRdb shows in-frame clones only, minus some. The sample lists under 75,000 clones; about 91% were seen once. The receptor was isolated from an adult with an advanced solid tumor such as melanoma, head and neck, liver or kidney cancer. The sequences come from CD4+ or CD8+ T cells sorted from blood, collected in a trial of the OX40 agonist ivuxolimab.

CDR3 DNA sequence: TGTGCCAGCAGCTCCCTAGCCGGGACGGGCGGAAACACCATATATTTT. Translated, it gives CASSSLAGTGGNTIYF. The genes are TRBV7-9 and TRBJ1-3, with D perhaps TRBD1 (5 bases). Germline CDR1 is SEHNR and CDR2 is FQNEAQ (reference sequence). V was shortened by 4 bases and J by 4 bases, with 17 bases between the two germline ends. There are 16 residues in the CDR3.